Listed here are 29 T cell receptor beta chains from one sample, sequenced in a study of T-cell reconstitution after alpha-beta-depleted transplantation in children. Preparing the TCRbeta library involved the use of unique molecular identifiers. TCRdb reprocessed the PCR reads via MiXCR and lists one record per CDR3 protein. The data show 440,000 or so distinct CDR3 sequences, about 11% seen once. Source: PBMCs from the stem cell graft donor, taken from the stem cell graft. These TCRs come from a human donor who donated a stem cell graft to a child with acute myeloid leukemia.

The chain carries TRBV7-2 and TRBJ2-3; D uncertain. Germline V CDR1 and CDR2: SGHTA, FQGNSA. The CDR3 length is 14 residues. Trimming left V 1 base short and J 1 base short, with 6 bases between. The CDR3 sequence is CASSLGSGTDTQYF. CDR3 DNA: TGTGCCAGCAGCTTAGGCTCGGGCACAGATACGCAGTATTTT.

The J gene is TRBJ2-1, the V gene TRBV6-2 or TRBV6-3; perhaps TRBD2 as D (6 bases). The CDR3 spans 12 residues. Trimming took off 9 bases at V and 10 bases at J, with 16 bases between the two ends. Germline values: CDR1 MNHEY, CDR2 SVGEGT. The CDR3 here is CASRSNSGEQFF. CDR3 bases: TGTGCCAGTCGGTCGAATAGCGGCGAGCAGTTCTTC.

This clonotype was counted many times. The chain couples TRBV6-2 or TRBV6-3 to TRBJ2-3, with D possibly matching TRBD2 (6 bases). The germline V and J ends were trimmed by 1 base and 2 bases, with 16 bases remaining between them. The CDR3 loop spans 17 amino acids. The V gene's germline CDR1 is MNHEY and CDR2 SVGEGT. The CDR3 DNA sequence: TGTGCCAGCAGTTACTATCCTGGTAGCGGATCCACAGATACGCAGTATTTT. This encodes CASSYYPGSGSTDTQYF.

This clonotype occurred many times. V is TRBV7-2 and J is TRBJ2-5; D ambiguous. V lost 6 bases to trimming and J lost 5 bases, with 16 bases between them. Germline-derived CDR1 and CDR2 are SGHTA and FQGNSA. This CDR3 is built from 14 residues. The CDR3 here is CASSQARSLETQYF. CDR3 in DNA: TGTGCCAGCAGTCAAGCGAGGTCGTTGGAGACCCAGTACTTC.

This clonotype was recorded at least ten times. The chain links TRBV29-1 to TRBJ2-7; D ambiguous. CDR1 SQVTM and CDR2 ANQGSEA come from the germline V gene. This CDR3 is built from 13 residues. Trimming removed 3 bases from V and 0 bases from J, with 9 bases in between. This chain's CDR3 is CSVDPISSYEQYF. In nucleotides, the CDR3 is TGCAGCGTTGATCCGATTAGCTCCTACGAGCAGTACTTC.

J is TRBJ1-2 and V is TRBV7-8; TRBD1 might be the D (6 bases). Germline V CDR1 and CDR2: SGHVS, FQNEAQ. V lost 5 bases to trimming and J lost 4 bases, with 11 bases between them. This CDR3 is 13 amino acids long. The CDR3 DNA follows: TGTGCCAGCAGCCCGAGGGGGAGCTATGGCTACACCTTC. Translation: CASSPRGSYGYTF.

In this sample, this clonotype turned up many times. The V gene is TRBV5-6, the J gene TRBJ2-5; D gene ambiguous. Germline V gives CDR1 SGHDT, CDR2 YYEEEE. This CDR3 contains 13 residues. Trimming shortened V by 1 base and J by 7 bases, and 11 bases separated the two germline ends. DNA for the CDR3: TGTGCCAGCAGCTTGAACGTGTGGGGGACCCAGTACTTC. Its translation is CASSLNVWGTQYF.

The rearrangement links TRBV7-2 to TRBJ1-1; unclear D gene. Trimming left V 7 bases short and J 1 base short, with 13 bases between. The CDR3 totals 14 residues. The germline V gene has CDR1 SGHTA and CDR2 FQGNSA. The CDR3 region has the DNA TGTGCCAGCACCCGGACCCTTCCGAACACTGAAGCTTTCTTT. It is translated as CASTRTLPNTEAFF.

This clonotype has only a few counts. In DNA, the CDR3 is TGTGCCAGCAGCTCTCAGGGGTGGGAGACCCAGTACTTC. It encodes CASSSQGWETQYF. The chain couples TRBV11-3 to TRBJ2-5; possibly TRBD1 for D (6 bases). Trimming left V 4 bases short and J 5 bases short, with 11 bases between. CDR1 is SGHNT and CDR2 is YENEEA in the germline V gene. CDR3 length: 13 amino acids. The whole variable domain, remainder taken from reference TRBV11-3 and TRBJ2-5, is EAGVVQSPRYKIIEKKQPVAFWCNPISGHNTLYWYLQNLGQGPELLIRYENEEAVDDSQLPKDRFSAERLKGVDSTLKIQPAELGDSAVYLCASSSQGWETQYFGPGTRLLVL.

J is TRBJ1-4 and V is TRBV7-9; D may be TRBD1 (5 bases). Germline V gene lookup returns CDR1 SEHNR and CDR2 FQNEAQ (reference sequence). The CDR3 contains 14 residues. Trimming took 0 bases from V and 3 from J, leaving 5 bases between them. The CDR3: CASSLAGANEKLFF. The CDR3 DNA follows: TGTGCCAGCAGCTTAGCGGGGGCTAATGAAAAACTGTTTTTT.

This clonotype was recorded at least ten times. The CDR3 region has the DNA TGCGCCAGCAGCTTACAGGGGGCCTCAGATACGCAGTATTTT. Its protein is CASSLQGASDTQYF. The chain has TRBV5-1 and TRBJ2-3, with 9 bases matching TRBD1. Trimming cost V 2 bases and J 4 bases; bases outside gene matches: 2. Germline V gene data show CDR1 as SGHRS and CDR2 as YFSETQ. This CDR3 contains 14 residues.

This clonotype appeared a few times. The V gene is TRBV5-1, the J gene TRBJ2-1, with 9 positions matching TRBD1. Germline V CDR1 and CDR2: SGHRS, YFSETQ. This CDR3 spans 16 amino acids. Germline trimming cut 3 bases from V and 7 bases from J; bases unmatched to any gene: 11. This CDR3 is CASSWDREPRGNEQFF. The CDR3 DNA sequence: TGCGCCAGCAGCTGGGACAGGGAACCCCGGGGGAATGAGCAGTTCTTC.

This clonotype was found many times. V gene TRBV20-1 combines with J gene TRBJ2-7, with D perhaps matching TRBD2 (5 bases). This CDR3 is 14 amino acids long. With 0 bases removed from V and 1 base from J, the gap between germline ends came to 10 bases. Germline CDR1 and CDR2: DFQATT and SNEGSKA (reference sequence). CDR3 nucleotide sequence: TGCAGTGCTAGAGATGGACGCGGGTCCTACGAGCAGTACTTC. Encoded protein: CSARDGRGSYEQYF.

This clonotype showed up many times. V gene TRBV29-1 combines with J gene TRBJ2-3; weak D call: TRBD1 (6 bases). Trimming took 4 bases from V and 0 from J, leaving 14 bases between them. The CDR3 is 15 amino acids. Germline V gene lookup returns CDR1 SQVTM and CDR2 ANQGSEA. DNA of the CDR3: TGCAGCGTTGTGACAGGTGATACTAGCACAGATACGCAGTATTTT. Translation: CSVVTGDTSTDTQYF.

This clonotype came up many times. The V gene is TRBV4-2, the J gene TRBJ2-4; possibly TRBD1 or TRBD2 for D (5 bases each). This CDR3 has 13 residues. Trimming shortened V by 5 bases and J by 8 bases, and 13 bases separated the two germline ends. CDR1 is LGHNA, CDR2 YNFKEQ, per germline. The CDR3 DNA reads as TGTGCCAGCAGCGGTGGGGGTTCGGACATTCAGTACTTC. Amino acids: CASSGGGSDIQYF.

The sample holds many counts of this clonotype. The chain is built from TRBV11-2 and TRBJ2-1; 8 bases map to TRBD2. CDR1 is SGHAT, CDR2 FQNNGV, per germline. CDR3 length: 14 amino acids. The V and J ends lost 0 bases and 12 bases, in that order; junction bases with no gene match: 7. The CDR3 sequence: CASSLDPGTSGQFF. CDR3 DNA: TGTGCCAGCAGCTTAGATCCGGGGACTAGTGGGCAGTTCTTC.

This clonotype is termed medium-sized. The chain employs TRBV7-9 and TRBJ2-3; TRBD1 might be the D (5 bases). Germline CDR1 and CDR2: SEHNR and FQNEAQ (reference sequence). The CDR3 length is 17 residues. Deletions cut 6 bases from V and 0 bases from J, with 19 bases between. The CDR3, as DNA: TGTGCCAGCAGACCGACGACCCAGGGCGGTAGCACAGATACGCAGTATTTT. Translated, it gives CASRPTTQGGSTDTQYF.

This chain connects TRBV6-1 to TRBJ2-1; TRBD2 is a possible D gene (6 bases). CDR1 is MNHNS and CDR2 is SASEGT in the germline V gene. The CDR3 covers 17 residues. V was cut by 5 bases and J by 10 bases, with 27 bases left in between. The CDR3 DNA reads TGTGCCAGCAGTCAAGGACTAATACGCGGTAGCCAAGGGGAGCAGTTCTTC. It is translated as CASSQGLIRGSQGEQFF.

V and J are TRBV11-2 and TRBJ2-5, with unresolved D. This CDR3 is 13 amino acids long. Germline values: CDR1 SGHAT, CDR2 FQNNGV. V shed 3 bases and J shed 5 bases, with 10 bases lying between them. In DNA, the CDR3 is TGTGCCAGCAGCTTTCGTTTTCGGGAGACCCAGTACTTC. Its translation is CASSFRFRETQYF.

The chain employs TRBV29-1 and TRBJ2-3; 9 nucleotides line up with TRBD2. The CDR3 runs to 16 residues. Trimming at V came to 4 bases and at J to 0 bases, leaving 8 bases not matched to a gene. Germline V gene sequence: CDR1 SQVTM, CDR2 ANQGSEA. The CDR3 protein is CSVGGLAGQSTDTQYF. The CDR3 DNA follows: TGCAGCGTTGGGGGACTAGCAGGGCAAAGCACAGATACGCAGTATTTT.

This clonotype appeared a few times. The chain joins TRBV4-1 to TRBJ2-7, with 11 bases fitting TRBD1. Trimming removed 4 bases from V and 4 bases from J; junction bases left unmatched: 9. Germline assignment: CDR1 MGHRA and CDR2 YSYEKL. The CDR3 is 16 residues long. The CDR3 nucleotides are TGCGCCAGCAGCCCACCCCGCGGGACAGGGGGGTACGAGCAGTACTTC. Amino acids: CASSPPRGTGGYEQYF.

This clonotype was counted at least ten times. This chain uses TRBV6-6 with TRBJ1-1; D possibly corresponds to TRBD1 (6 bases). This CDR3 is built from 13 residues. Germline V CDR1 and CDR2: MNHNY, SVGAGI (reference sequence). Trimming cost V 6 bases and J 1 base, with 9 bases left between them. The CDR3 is CASRGGGNTEAFF. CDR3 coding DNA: TGTGCCAGCAGAGGGGGAGGGAACACTGAAGCTTTCTTT.

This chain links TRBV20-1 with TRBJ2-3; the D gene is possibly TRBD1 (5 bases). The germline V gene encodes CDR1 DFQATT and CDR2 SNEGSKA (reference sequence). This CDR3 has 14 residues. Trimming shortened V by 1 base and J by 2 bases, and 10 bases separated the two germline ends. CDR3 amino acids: CSARGMGLTDTQYF. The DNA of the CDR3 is TGCAGTGCTAGAGGAATGGGGCTCACAGATACGCAGTATTTT.

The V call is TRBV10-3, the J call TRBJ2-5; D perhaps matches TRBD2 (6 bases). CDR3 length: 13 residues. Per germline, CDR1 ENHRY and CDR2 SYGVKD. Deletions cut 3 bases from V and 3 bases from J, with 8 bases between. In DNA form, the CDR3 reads TGTGCCATCAGTGATTTAGCGGAAGAGACCCAGTACTTC. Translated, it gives CAISDLAEETQYF.

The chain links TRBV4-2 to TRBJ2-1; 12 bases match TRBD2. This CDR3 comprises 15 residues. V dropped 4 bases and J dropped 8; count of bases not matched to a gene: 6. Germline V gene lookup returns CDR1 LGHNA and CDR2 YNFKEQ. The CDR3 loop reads CASSLTSGSYDEQFF. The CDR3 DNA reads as TGTGCCAGCAGCCTGACTAGCGGGAGCTATGATGAGCAGTTCTTC.

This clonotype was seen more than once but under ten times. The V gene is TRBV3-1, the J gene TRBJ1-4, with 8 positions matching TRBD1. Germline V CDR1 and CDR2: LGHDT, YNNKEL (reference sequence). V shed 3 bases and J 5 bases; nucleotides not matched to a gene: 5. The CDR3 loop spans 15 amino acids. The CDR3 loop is CASSHTRDRNEKLFF. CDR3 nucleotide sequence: TGTGCCAGCAGCCACACCCGGGACAGGAATGAAAAACTGTTTTTT.

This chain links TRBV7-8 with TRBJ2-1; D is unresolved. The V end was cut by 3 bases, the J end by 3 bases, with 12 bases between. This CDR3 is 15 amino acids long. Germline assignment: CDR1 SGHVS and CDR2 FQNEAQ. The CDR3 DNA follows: TGTGCCAGCAGCTTTCGCCGCGGCGGCTACAATGAGCAGTTCTTC. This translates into CASSFRRGGYNEQFF.

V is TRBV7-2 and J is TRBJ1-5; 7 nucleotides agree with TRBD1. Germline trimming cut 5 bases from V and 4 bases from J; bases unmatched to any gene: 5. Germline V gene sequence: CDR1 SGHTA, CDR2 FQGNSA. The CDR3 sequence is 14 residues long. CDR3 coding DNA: TGTGCCAGCAGCGCCGGGACAGCAAATCAGCCCCAGCATTTT. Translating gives CASSAGTANQPQHF.

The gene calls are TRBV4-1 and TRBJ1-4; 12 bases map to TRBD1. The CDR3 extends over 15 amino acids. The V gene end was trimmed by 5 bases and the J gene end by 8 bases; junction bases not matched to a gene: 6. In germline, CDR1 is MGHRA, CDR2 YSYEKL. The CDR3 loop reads CASSATGTGGEKLFF. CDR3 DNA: TGCGCCAGCAGCGCAACCGGGACAGGGGGCGAAAAACTGTTTTTT.